Listed below are T cell receptor beta chains from one sample, sequenced in a study of CD8 T cells in ankylosing spondylitis. TCRdb processed the 5' RACE reads anew with MiXCR; each CDR3 protein has one entry. Of some 300,000 distinct CDR3 sequences listed, around 20% are singletons. Specimen: blood, either unsorted or a sorted T cell fraction (not recorded which). The source of these receptors is a female donor with ankylosing spondylitis or in good health (not recorded which). The CDR3 runs from the conserved cysteine through the conserved F or W. The D gene is left open where the match is weak. Size is stated for part of the rows, as once, few or many counts, or as a class when the clone is expanded.

CDR3: CASSNTAHPNEKLFF
DNA: TGTGCCAGCAGCAACACAGCGCACCCTAATGAAAAACTGTTTTTT
D: -
J: TRBJ1-4
size: -
V: TRBV5-6

CDR3: CSAPRTGREAFF
DNA: TGCAGTGCTCCGAGGACGGGACGTGAAGCTTTCTTT
D: -
J: TRBJ1-1
size: -
V: TRBV20-1

CDR3: CASSSGSSGNQPQHF
DNA: TGTGCCAGCAGCTCAGGTTCGTCTGGCAATCAGCCCCAGCATTTT
D: -
J: TRBJ1-5
size: -
V: TRBV4-2

CDR3: CAIRTSGRVTDTQYF
DNA: TGTGCCATCAGGACTAGCGGGAGAGTAACAGATACGCAGTATTTT
D: TRBD2
J: TRBJ2-3
size: few
V: TRBV10-3

CDR3: CASSSGLTPEQYF
DNA: TGTGCCAGCAGTTCAGGACTCACCCCCGAGCAGTACTTC
D: -
J: TRBJ2-7
size: -
V: TRBV27

CDR3: CSYYRGAGVDEQFF
DNA: TGCAGTTATTATCGTGGGGCAGGGGTGGATGAGCAGTTCTTC
D: -
J: TRBJ2-1
size: -
V: TRBV20-1

CDR3: CASSLQWGIQYF
DNA: TGTGCCAGCAGCTTACAATGGGGCATTCAGTACTTC
D: -
J: TRBJ2-4
size: -
V: TRBV7-2

CDR3: CSALQGRGNSPLHF
DNA: TGCAGTGCTCTACAGGGGAGAGGGAATTCACCCCTCCACTTT
D: TRBD1
J: TRBJ1-6
size: few
V: TRBV20-1

CDR3: CSARAWQASYEQYF
DNA: TGCAGTGCTAGAGCTTGGCAGGCCTCCTACGAGCAGTACTTC
D: -
J: TRBJ2-7
size: few
V: TRBV20-1

CDR3: CSARDTNRGTEAFF
DNA: TGCAGTGCTAGAGACACAAACAGGGGCACTGAAGCTTTCTTT
D: TRBD1
J: TRBJ1-1
size: many
V: TRBV20-1

CDR3: CASRPGTGYSQPQHF
DNA: TGTGCCAGCAGACCCGGGACAGGGTACAGTCAGCCCCAGCATTTT
D: TRBD1
J: TRBJ1-5
size: -
V: TRBV2

CDR3: CASSLRQGWDTQYF
DNA: TGTGCCAGCAGTTTACGACAGGGGTGGGATACGCAGTATTTT
D: TRBD1
J: TRBJ2-3
size: -
V: TRBV28

CDR3: CASSLQGAGYGYTF
DNA: TGTGCCAGCAGTTTGCAGGGAGCAGGGTATGGCTACACCTTC
D: -
J: TRBJ1-2
size: few
V: TRBV12-3/TRBV12-4

CDR3: CASSQETYSREQYF
DNA: TGCGCCAGCAGCCAAGAAACCTATTCCAGAGAGCAGTACTTC
D: -
J: TRBJ2-7
size: few
V: TRBV4-3

CDR3: CASSWTSGRNTGELFF
DNA: TGTGCCAGCAGCTGGACTAGCGGGAGGAACACCGGGGAGCTGTTTTTT
D: TRBD2
J: TRBJ2-2
size: many
V: TRBV11-2

CDR3: CASSPGQGIKLGTEAFF
DNA: TGTGCCAGCTCACCCGGACAGGGGATCAAGTTGGGCACTGAAGCTTTCTTT
D: TRBD1
J: TRBJ1-1
size: few
V: TRBV18

CDR3: CASSPPMDQETQYF
DNA: TGTGCCAGCTCACCACCGATGGACCAAGAGACCCAGTACTTC
D: -
J: TRBJ2-5
size: -
V: TRBV18

CDR3: CSADRDRDYEQYF
DNA: TGCAGTGCTGACCGGGACAGGGACTACGAGCAGTACTTC
D: TRBD1
J: TRBJ2-7
size: few
V: TRBV20-1

CDR3: CASSLGRRGESGELFF
DNA: TGTGCCAGCAGCTTGGGTAGAAGGGGAGAATCCGGGGAGCTGTTTTTT
D: -
J: TRBJ2-2
size: -
V: TRBV5-6

CDR3: CASSSHPGTGGIGANVLTF
DNA: TGTGCCAGCAGCTCCCATCCCGGGACAGGGGGCATTGGGGCCAACGTCCTGACTTTC
D: TRBD1
J: TRBJ2-6
size: -
V: TRBV9

CDR3: CAWKAYIGREGRNEQFF
DNA: TGTGCCTGGAAAGCATATATAGGGCGGGAGGGAAGGAATGAGCAGTTCTTC
D: TRBD2
J: TRBJ2-1
size: many
V: TRBV30

CDR3: CSALVGGGREKLFF
DNA: TGCAGTGCTCTAGTCGGCGGAGGGCGGGAAAAACTGTTTTTT
D: -
J: TRBJ1-4
size: -
V: TRBV20-1

CDR3: CSATRDRASEQYF
DNA: TGCAGTGCCACCCGGGACAGGGCTTCCGAGCAGTACTTC
D: TRBD1
J: TRBJ2-7
size: -
V: TRBV20-1

CDR3: CASRTTGGSTDTQYF
DNA: TGTGCCAGCCGAACGACGGGGGGCAGCACAGATACGCAGTATTTT
D: -
J: TRBJ2-3
size: -
V: TRBV25-1

CDR3: CASSLSPPIAGGRDEQFF
DNA: TGCGCCAGCAGCTTGTCCCCCCCGATAGCGGGAGGTCGAGATGAGCAGTTCTTC
D: TRBD2
J: TRBJ2-1
size: few
V: TRBV5-1

CDR3: CASSTGTPRNTIYF
DNA: TGTGCCAGCAGCACCGGGACTCCGAGGAACACCATATATTTT
D: -
J: TRBJ1-3
size: few
V: TRBV6-2/TRBV6-3